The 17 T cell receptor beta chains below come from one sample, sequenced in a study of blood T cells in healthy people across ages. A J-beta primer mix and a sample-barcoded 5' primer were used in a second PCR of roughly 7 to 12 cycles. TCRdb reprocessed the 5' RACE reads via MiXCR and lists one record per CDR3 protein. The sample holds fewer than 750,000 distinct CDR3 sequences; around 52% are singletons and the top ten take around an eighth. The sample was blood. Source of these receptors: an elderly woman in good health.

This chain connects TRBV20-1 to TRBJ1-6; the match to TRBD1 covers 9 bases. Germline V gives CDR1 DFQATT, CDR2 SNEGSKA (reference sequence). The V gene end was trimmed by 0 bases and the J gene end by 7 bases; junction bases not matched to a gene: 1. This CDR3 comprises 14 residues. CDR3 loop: CSARDTGGNSPLHF. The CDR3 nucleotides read TGCAGTGCTAGAGATACAGGGGGCAATTCACCCCTCCACTTT.

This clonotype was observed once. The CDR3 spells CASSFAQGAGYEQYF. CDR3 DNA sequence: TGTGCCAGCAGTTTTGCGCAGGGGGCGGGTTACGAGCAGTACTTC. The gene calls are TRBV27 and TRBJ2-7, with TRBD1 matching over 8 bases. The length of the CDR3 is 15 residues. After removal of 3 bases from V and 4 bases from J, the junction contained 8 bases not matched to a gene. Germline lookup yields CDR1 MNHEY and CDR2 SMNVEV (reference sequence).

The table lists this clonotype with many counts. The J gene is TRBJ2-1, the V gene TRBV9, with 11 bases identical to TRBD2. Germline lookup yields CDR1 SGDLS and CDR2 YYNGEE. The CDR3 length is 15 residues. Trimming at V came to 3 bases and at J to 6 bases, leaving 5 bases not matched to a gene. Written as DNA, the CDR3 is TGTGCCAGCAGCGCGACTAGCGGGATCCCCAATGAGCAGTTCTTC. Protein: CASSATSGIPNEQFF.

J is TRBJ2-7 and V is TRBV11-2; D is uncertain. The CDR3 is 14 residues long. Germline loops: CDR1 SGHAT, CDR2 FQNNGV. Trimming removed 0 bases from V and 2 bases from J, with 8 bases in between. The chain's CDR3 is CASSLDGVPYEQYF. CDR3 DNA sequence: TGTGCCAGCAGCTTAGACGGAGTGCCCTACGAGCAGTACTTC.

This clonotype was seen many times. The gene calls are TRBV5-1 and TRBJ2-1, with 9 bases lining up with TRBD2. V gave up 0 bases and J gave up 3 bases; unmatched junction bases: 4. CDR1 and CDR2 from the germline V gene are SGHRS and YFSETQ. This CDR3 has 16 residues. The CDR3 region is CASSLAGTSLYNEQFF. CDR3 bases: TGCGCCAGCAGCTTGGCGGGGACTAGCCTCTACAATGAGCAGTTCTTC.

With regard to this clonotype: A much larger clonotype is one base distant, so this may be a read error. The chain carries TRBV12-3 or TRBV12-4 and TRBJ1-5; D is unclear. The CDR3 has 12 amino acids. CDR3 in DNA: TGTGCCAGCAGTTTTTTGTGGCAGCTCCAGCATTTT. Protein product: CASSFLWQLQHF.

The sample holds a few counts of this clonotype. In DNA form, the CDR3 reads TGTGCCAGCAGCAGGAGACTAGCGAGGGGGCCAGATACGCAGTATTTT. It is translated as CASSRRLARGPDTQYF. The chain combines TRBV12-3 or TRBV12-4 with TRBJ2-3, with D possibly matching TRBD2 (8 bases). Trimming cost V 6 bases and J 4 bases, with 20 bases left between them. The CDR3 is 16 amino acids.

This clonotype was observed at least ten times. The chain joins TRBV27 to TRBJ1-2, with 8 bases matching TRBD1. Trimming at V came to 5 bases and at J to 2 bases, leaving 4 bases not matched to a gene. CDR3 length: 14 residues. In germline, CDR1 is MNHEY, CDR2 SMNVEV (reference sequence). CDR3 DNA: TGTGCCAGCAGTAGATGGGACAGGAACTATGGCTACACCTTC. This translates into CASSRWDRNYGYTF.

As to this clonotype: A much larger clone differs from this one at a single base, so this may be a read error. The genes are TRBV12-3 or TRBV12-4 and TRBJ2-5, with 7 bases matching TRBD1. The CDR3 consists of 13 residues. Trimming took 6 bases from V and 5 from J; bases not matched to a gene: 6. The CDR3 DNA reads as TGTGCCAGCAGGGGCAGGGGGAAGGAGACCCAGTACTTC. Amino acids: CASRGRGKETQYF.

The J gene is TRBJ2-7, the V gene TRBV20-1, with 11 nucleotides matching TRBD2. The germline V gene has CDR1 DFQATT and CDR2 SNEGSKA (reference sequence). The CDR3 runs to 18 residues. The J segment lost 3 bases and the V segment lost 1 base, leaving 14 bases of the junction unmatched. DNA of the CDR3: TGCAGTGCTAGAGCGGCACGATCGCTAGCGGGAGGAGTCTACGAGCAGTACTTC. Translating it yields CSARAARSLAGGVYEQYF.

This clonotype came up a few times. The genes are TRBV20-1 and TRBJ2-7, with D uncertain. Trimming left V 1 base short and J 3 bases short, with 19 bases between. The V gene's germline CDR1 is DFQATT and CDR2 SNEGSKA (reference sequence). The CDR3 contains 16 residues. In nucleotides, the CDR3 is TGCAGTGCTAGAGGGGGTGGGCACACGGCCTACTACGAGCAGTACTTC. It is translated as CSARGGGHTAYYEQYF.

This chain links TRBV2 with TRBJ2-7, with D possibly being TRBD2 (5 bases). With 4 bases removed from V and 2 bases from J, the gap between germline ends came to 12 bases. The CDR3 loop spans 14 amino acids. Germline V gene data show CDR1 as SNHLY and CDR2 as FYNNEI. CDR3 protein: CASSGLDGAYEQYF. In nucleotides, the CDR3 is TGTGCCAGCAGTGGGTTGGACGGGGCCTACGAGCAGTACTTC.

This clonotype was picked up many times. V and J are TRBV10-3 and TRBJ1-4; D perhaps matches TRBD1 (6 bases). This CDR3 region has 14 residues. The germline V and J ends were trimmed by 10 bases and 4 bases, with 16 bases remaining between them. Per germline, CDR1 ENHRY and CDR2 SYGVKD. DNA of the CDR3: TGTGCCACCCGGATGGACAGTAGTAATGAAAAACTGTTTTTT. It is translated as CATRMDSSNEKLFF.

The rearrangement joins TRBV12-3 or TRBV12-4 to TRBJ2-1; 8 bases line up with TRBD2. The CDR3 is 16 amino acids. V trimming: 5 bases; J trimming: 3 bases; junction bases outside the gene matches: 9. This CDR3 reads CASSPGARGVYNEQFF. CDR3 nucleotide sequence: TGTGCCAGCAGTCCCGGTGCGCGGGGGGTCTACAATGAGCAGTTCTTC.

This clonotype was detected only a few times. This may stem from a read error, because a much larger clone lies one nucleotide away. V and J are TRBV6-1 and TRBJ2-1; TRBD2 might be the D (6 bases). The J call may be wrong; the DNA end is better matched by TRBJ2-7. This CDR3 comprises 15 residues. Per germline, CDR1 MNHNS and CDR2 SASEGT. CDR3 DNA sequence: TGTGCCAGCAGTGAACCGGGAGTTACCTACAATGAGCAGTACTTC. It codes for CASSEPGVTYNEQYF.

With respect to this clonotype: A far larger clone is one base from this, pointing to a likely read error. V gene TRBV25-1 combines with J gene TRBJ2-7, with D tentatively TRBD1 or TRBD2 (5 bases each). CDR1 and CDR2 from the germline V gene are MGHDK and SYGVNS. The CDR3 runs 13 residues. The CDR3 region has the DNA TGTACCAGCAGGAGGCAGGGAGCCTACGAGCAGTACTTC. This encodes CTSRRQGAYEQYF.

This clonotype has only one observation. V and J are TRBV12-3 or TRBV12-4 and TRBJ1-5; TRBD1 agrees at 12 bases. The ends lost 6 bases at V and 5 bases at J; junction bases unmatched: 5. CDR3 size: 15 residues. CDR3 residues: CASSPRDRGHQPQHF. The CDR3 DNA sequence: TGTGCCAGCAGCCCCCGGGACAGGGGGCATCAGCCCCAGCATTTT.